Described below is a single TCR beta chain sequence and its context. The germline V and J ends were trimmed by 3 bases and 8 bases, with 13 bases remaining between them. The CDR3 totals 13 residues. This specimen belongs to a study of blood T cell repertoires in COVID-19. Some clones are missing from TCRdb's copy, which holds only in-frame ones; the method was immunoSEQ multiplex PCR. The sample shows a few hundred thousand clones, 75% to 85% of them seen only once. Material: PBMCs or T cells enriched from blood (not recorded which). The chain joins TRBV12-3 or TRBV12-4 to TRBJ1-2; D might be TRBD1 (6 bases). The clonotype was recovered from a man aged 35-49 years who had recovered from COVID-19. The CDR3 loop is CASSFGQIWGYTF. CDR3 sequence (DNA): TGTGCCAGCAGTTTCGGACAGATTTGGGGCTACACCTTC.